One sample yielded the 22 T cell receptor beta chains listed below, sequenced in a study of CD4 and CD8 cells across lung adenocarcinoma regions. TCRdb re-called the PCR reads through MiXCR, storing one row per CDR3 protein. The profile shows some 10,000 distinct CDR3 sequences, around 59% of them singletons. Sequencing used CD8+ T cells from the margin of a lung tumor. The receptor source for this set is a male donor with lung adenocarcinoma. The CD4 and CD8 labels of this study may be unreliable.

This clonotype was seen just once. The chain has TRBV25-1 and TRBJ2-1, with D unclear. The CDR3 sequence is 12 residues long. V shed 0 bases and J shed 10 bases, with 7 bases lying between them. The germline CDR1 and CDR2 sequences are MGHDK and SYGVNS. In DNA form, the CDR3 reads TGTGCCAGCAGTGAATATCAGGACGAGCAGTTCTTC. Protein product: CASSEYQDEQFF.

A few counts support this clonotype. V usage is TRBV14 and J usage is TRBJ2-3; no clear D. Looked up from germline, CDR1 is SGHDN and CDR2 is FVKESK. Trimming stripped 3 bases from V and 2 bases from J, with 15 bases between. The length of the CDR3 is 16 residues. This CDR3 reads CASSHWTRRSTDTQYF. DNA for the CDR3: TGTGCCAGCAGCCACTGGACGCGCAGATCCACAGATACGCAGTATTTT.

This clonotype was detected only a few times. V is TRBV27 and J is TRBJ1-6; the D is unclear. V lost 7 bases and J lost 8, with 9 bases in between. The V gene's germline CDR1 is MNHEY and CDR2 SMNVEV (reference sequence). This CDR3 has 12 amino acids. The CDR3 loop reads CASMSWHSPLHF. CDR3 in DNA: TGTGCCAGCATGTCTTGGCATTCACCCCTCCACTTT.

The chain recombines TRBV27 with TRBJ2-4; 8 bases are shared with TRBD2. Unmatched junction bases numbered 4, after V lost 2 bases and J lost 4 bases. The CDR3 totals 15 residues. Germline values: CDR1 MNHEY, CDR2 SMNVEV (reference sequence). In DNA, the CDR3 is TGTGCCAGCAGTTTAATTGGCGGGGGGAAAAACATTCAGTACTTC. Amino acid sequence: CASSLIGGGKNIQYF.

The chain employs TRBV6-1 and TRBJ2-7; D is perhaps TRBD1 (6 bases). V was cut by 6 bases and J by 0 bases, with 12 bases left in between. The germline V gene encodes CDR1 MNHNS and CDR2 SASEGT. The CDR3 extends over 14 amino acids. Here the CDR3 reads CASSRPDSSYEQYF. Here the CDR3 DNA reads TGTGCCAGCAGCCGGCCGGACAGCTCCTACGAGCAGTACTTC.

This chain joins TRBV6-1 and TRBJ2-3, with D possibly called TRBD1 or TRBD2 (5 bases each). The CDR3 has 16 residues. V was clipped by 0 bases and J by 5 bases, with 15 bases between them. Germline CDR1 and CDR2: MNHNS and SASEGT. DNA for the CDR3: TGTGCCAGCAGTGAAGCGGGGATGGGGGTTGGAGATACGCAGTATTTT. This encodes CASSEAGMGVGDTQYF.

This clonotype was seen repeatedly, ten times or more. This chain links TRBV7-2 with TRBJ2-1; TRBD2 agrees at 9 bases. The J call may be mistaken, given a closer DNA end match to TRBJ2-5. Germline V gene lookup returns CDR1 SGHTA and CDR2 FQGNSA. The CDR3 contains 13 residues. The DNA of the CDR3 is TGTGCCAGCGCGACTAGCGGTTCCAGGACCCAGTACTTC. Protein sequence: CASATSGSRTQYF.

The J gene is TRBJ1-6, the V gene TRBV6-1; no clear D gene. Trimming shortened V by 8 bases and J by 0 bases, and 8 bases separated the two germline ends. Germline V gene data show CDR1 as MNHNS and CDR2 as SASEGT. This CDR3 contains 14 residues. The DNA for the CDR3 is TGTGCCAGCTCAGGAGTCTCCTATAATTCACCCCTCCACTTT. As protein: CASSGVSYNSPLHF.

The rearrangement uses TRBV11-2 and TRBJ2-5; weak D call: TRBD1 (5 bases). The J call may be mistaken, given a closer DNA end match to TRBJ2-3. The CDR3 extends over 13 amino acids. Germline V gene data show CDR1 as SGHAT and CDR2 as FQNNGV. CDR3 sequence (DNA): TGTGCCAGCTCCTTGCTCCAGGGTTATACGCAGTATTTT. Amino acids: CASSLLQGYTQYF.

The J gene is TRBJ2-1, the V gene TRBV6-1; 9 nucleotides agree with TRBD1. CDR3 size: 16 residues. Trimming cost V 1 base and J 2 bases; bases outside gene matches: 3. Looked up from germline, CDR1 is MNHNS and CDR2 is SASEGT. CDR3 region: CASSEDGTGTYNEQFF. The CDR3 DNA follows: TGTGCCAGCAGTGAAGATGGGACAGGGACCTACAATGAGCAGTTCTTC.

The chain is built from TRBV4-1 and TRBJ2-3; D call uncertain. V lost 1 base to trimming and J lost 0 bases, with 14 bases between them. The germline gives CDR1 MGHRA, CDR2 YSYEKL. CDR3 length: 17 residues. CDR3 in amino acids: CASSQGADPSSTDTQYF. CDR3 DNA sequence: TGCGCCAGCAGCCAAGGTGCGGATCCTTCGAGCACAGATACGCAGTATTTT.

On this clonotype itself: Its ends do not fully match the called genes, so a read error is possible. The rearrangement joins TRBV25-1 to TRBJ2-3; D is possibly TRBD1 (6 bases). The length of the CDR3 is 14 residues. CDR1 is MGHDK and CDR2 is SYGVNS in the germline V gene. The CDR3 region is CASSETGGQETQYF. In DNA form, the CDR3 reads TGTGCCAGCAGTGAGACAGGTGGGCAAGAGACGCAGTATTTC.

This clonotype was detected ten times or more. J is TRBJ2-2 and V is TRBV6-1, with D possibly matching TRBD2 (5 bases). Germline V CDR1 and CDR2: MNHNS, SASEGT. V was cut by 4 bases and J by 0 bases, with 9 bases left in between. This CDR3 has 15 residues. CDR3 coding DNA: TGTGCCAGCAGTGCTACGGGAACGAACACCGGGGAGCTGTTTTTT. It yields the protein CASSATGTNTGELFF.

This clonotype was recorded many times. The genes are TRBV6-1 and TRBJ2-3, with 8 bases that match TRBD1. Germline V CDR1 and CDR2: MNHNS, SASEGT. This CDR3 is 14 amino acids long. The V gene end was trimmed by 6 bases and the J gene end by 5 bases; junction bases not matched to a gene: 7. CDR3 residues: CASSRTGRKDTQYF. The CDR3 DNA is TGTGCCAGCAGCCGGACAGGGAGGAAAGATACGCAGTATTTT.

This clonotype was recorded many times. As DNA, the CDR3 is TGTGCCAGCAGTGAGACAGGGGGATCAGATACGCAGTATTTT. This sequence encodes CASSETGGSDTQYF. This chain connects TRBV25-1 to TRBJ2-3; 9 nucleotides line up with TRBD1. Germline V lookup: CDR1 MGHDK, CDR2 SYGVNS. This CDR3 comprises 14 residues. After removal of 3 bases from V and 4 bases from J, the junction contained 2 bases not matched to a gene.

For this clonotype: The CDR3 end shows no conserved phenylalanine or tryptophan, and so a read error is likely. V gene TRBV3-1 combines with J gene TRBJ2-1; TRBD2 matches at 7 bases. The closer fit of TRBJ2-7 to the DNA end suggests the J call may be wrong. The CDR3 extends over 14 amino acids. CDR1 and CDR2 (germline): LGHDT, YNNKEL (reference sequence). The CDR3 DNA reads TGTGCCAGCAGCCAAGTACCGGGAGGTAGCGAGCAGTACTTA. Encoded protein: CASSQVPGGSEQYL.

This clonotype was observed a handful of times. The chain employs TRBV6-1 and TRBJ2-1; 9 bases map to TRBD2. The CDR3 sequence is 15 residues long. V lost 0 bases and J lost 9; bases outside the gene matches: 6. The germline CDR1 and CDR2 sequences are MNHNS and SASEGT. DNA of the CDR3: TGTGCCAGCAGTGAAGCGACTAGCGGAATAGGTGAGCAGTTCTTC. This translates into CASSEATSGIGEQFF.

The chain links TRBV29-1 to TRBJ2-5; D is possibly TRBD1 (8 bases). The last part of the DNA fits TRBJ2-7 better; the J call may be wrong. The germline gives CDR1 SQVTM, CDR2 ANQGSEA. This CDR3 is built from 12 residues. The CDR3 DNA follows: TGCAGCGTGAACAGGGGGGGGTACGAGCAGTACTTC. It yields the protein CSVNRGGYEQYF.

The rearrangement joins TRBV7-6 to TRBJ2-1; 8 nucleotides match TRBD2. The CDR3 length is 17 residues. Germline V gene sequence: CDR1 SGHVS, CDR2 FNYEAQ. Trimming cost V 5 bases and J 0 bases; bases outside gene matches: 9. CDR3 protein: CASSAWAGGSSYNEQFF. The DNA for the CDR3 is TGTGCCAGCAGCGCCTGGGCGGGAGGCAGCTCCTACAATGAGCAGTTCTTC.

This sequence joins TRBV10-2 and TRBJ2-5; D perhaps matches TRBD2 (5 bases). Deletions cut 3 bases from V and 11 bases from J, with 19 bases between. The germline CDR1 and CDR2 sequences are WSHSY and SAAADI. This CDR3 region has 14 residues. In nucleotides, the CDR3 is TGCGCCAGCAGTGACCCGTCCAACCTTTGGGAGCAGTACTTC. This sequence encodes CASSDPSNLWEQYF.

This clonotype was counted many times. This sequence joins TRBV27 and TRBJ2-5; 13 bases are a match to TRBD2. With the DNA end fitting TRBJ2-7 better, the J assignment may be wrong. Germline V gene sequence: CDR1 MNHEY, CDR2 SMNVEV (reference sequence). This CDR3 comprises 20 residues. The CDR3 sequence: CASSLWFQATSGRAGYEQYF. For the CDR3, the DNA is TGTGCCAGCAGTTTATGGTTCCAGGCTACTAGCGGGAGGGCCGGCTACGAGCAGTACTTC.

This clonotype was recorded many times. The gene calls are TRBV6-1 and TRBJ2-4; 7 positions match TRBD1. V gave up 2 bases and J gave up 11 bases; unmatched junction bases: 9. The CDR3 totals 14 residues. CDR1 is MNHNS and CDR2 is SASEGT in the germline V gene. The CDR3 region has the DNA TGTGCCAGCAGTGAAATGACAGGGAAGATCGTTCAGTACTTC. This translates into CASSEMTGKIVQYF.